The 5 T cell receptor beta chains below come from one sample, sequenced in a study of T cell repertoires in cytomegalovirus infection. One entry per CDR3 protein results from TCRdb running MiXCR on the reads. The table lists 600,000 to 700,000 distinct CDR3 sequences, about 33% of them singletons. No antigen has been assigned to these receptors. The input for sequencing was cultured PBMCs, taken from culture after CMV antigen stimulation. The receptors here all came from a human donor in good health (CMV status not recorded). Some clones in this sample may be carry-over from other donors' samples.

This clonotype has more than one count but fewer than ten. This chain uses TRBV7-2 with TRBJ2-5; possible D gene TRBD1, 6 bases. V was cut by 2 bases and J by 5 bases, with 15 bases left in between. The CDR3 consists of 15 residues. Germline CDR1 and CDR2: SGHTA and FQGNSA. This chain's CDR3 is CASSLFGTKGETQYF. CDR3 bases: TGTGCCAGCAGCTTATTCGGGACAAAAGGCGAGACCCAGTACTTC. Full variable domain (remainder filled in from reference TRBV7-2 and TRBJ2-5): GAGVSQSPSNKVTEKGKDVELRCDPISGHTALYWYRQSLGQGLEFLIYFQGNSAPDKSGLPSDRFSAERTGGSVSTLTIQRTQQEDSAVYLCASSLFGTKGETQYFGPGTRLLVL.

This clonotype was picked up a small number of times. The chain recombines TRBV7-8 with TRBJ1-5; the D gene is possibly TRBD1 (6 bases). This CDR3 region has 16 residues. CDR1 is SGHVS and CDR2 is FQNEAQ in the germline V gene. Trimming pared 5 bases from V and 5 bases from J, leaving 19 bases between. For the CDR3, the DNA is TGTGCCAGCAGCCAGAACACAGGGAGAGCTTATCAGCCCCAGCATTTT. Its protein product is CASSQNTGRAYQPQHF.

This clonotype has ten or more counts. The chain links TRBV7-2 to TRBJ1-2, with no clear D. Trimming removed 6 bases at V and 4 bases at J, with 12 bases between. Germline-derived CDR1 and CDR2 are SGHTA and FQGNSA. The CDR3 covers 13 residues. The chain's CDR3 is CASSRASTYGYTF. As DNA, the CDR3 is TGTGCCAGCAGTAGGGCGTCTACCTATGGCTACACCTTC.

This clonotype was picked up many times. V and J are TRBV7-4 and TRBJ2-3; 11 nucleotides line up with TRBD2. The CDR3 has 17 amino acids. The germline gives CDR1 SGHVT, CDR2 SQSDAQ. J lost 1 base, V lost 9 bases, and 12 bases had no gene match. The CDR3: CARNRVAGGLRTDTQYF. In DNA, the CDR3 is TGTGCCAGAAATCGGGTAGCGGGAGGGCTCCGCACAGATACGCAGTATTTT.

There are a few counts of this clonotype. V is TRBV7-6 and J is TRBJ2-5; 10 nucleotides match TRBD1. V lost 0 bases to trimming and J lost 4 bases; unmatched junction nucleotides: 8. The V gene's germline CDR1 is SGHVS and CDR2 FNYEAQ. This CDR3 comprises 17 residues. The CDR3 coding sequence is TGTGCCAGCAGCTTAGCCTCCGCGGGACAGGGGCGAGAGACCCAGTACTTC. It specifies CASSLASAGQGRETQYF. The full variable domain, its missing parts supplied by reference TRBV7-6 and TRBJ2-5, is GAGVSQSPRYKVTKRGQDVALRCDPISGHVSLYWYRQALGQGPEFLTYFNYEAQQDKSGLPNDRFSAERPEGSISTLTIQRTEQRDSAMYRCASSLASAGQGRETQYFGPGTRLLVL.